This T cell receptor (beta chain) was identified in a study of shared clonotypes between healthy human individuals. Germline CDR1 reads SGDLS; CDR2 reads YYNGEE. This CDR3 spans 17 amino acids. The J segment lost 9 bases and the V segment lost 2 bases, leaving 16 bases of the junction unmatched. In the original workflow: There were no quality scores in the junction-only immunoSEQ sequences, so filtering differed. TCRdb's copy holds only in-frame clones and misses some; the assay was immunoSEQ multiplex PCR. V and J calls plus clone size are reproduced from that table; the DNA served to infer D and trimming. The profile shows 1,400,000 or so clones, just under 99% of them singletons.

Sequencing input: naive CD4+ T cells sorted from blood. Subset in this sample: CD45RA+ positively selected. The chain employs TRBV9 and TRBJ2-1; 8 nucleotides match TRBD2. The source of this sequence is a man younger than 40 in good health. CDR3 coding DNA: TGTGCCAGCAGCGTCAGCCCAGCGGGGGAGGGCCAGGGTGAGCAGTTCTTC. Translated, it gives CASSVSPAGEGQGEQFF. The variable domain in full, with the rest retrieved from reference TRBV9 and TRBJ2-1, is DSGVTQTPKHLITATGQRVTLRCSPRSGDLSVYWYQQSLDQGLQFLIQYYNGEERAKGNILERFSAQQFPDLHSELNLSSLELGDSALYFCASSVSPAGEGQGEQFFGPGTRLTVL.